The next 31 T cell receptor beta chains were all read from a single sample in a study of cytomegalovirus exposure and HLA in healthy donors. The PCR ran on 60 Vbeta and 13 Jbeta primers. Sequencing used immunoSEQ multiplex PCR; TCRdb keeps in-frame clones, though not all of them. The sample comprises about 94,000 clones, 70% to 85% of which are singletons, and about a tenth rests with the top ten. Specimen: PBMCs. Receptors were obtained from a human donor in good health.

The V gene is TRBV7-6, the J gene TRBJ1-2; 11 bases are shared with TRBD1. Germline lookup yields CDR1 SGHVS and CDR2 FNYEAQ. The J segment lost 4 bases and the V segment lost 5 bases, leaving 12 bases of the junction unmatched. The CDR3 covers 17 residues. CDR3 in DNA: TGTGCCAGCAGCAAAAGAGGGGACAGGGGGACTCTCTATGGCTACACCTTC. It translates to CASSKRGDRGTLYGYTF.

The rearrangement joins TRBV2 to TRBJ1-2; D is undetermined. The CDR3 runs to 11 residues. The V end was cut by 7 bases, the J end by 2 bases, with 5 bases between. The germline CDR1 and CDR2 sequences are SNHLY and FYNNEI. The CDR3 sequence is CASNANYGYTF. The CDR3 DNA reads TGTGCCAGCAACGCGAACTATGGCTACACCTTC.

The V call is TRBV5-1, the J call TRBJ2-5; unclear D gene. Trimming removed 5 bases at V and 0 bases at J, with 8 bases between. CDR1 is SGHRS and CDR2 is YFSETQ in the germline V gene. This CDR3 spans 13 amino acids. The CDR3 is CASRGTDQETQYF. CDR3 in DNA: TGCGCCAGCAGAGGCACAGACCAAGAGACCCAGTACTTC.

This chain links TRBV6-5 with TRBJ1-1; no clear D. Germline V gene data show CDR1 as MNHEY and CDR2 as SVGAGI. The V and J ends lost 0 bases and 4 bases respectively, with 12 bases between them. This CDR3 comprises 15 residues. In DNA, the CDR3 is TGTGCCAGCAGTTACTCGAGGCGGCTGAGCACTGAAGCTTTCTTT. Protein product: CASSYSRRLSTEAFF.

This clone was picked up one time. The gene calls are TRBV21-1 and TRBJ2-6; the table's D call, TRBD1, was not checked against the DNA. TRBV21-1 is designated a pseudogene. The CDR3 spans 20 residues. CDR3 sequence reads: CASSPTGKVVVRSGANVLTF. The CDR3 nucleotides read TGTGCCAGCAGCCCCACAGGGAAGGTCGTAGTGAGGTCTGGGGCCAACGTCCTGACTTTC.

The chain is built from TRBV28 and TRBJ2-7; 11 positions agree with TRBD2. V dropped 7 bases and J dropped 6; count of bases not matched to a gene: 11. This CDR3 has 15 amino acids. In germline, CDR1 is MDHEN, CDR2 SYDVKM. The CDR3 here is CASTSPLAGGSEQYF. For the CDR3, the DNA is TGTGCCAGCACCTCCCCCCTAGCGGGAGGTAGCGAGCAGTACTTC.

The gene calls are TRBV19 and TRBJ2-7, with 9 bases lining up with TRBD2. The CDR3 spans 15 residues. The germline gives CDR1 LNHDA, CDR2 SQIVND (reference sequence). The V gene end was trimmed by 7 bases and the J gene end by 7 bases; junction bases not matched to a gene: 14. CDR3 in amino acids: CASTAGASGMREQYF. As DNA, the CDR3 is TGTGCCAGTACGGCCGGAGCTAGCGGGATGCGGGAGCAGTACTTC.

This rearrangement joins TRBV7-2 to TRBJ2-3, with a weak D call TRBD2 (6 bases). The CDR3 consists of 14 residues. Germline V gives CDR1 SGHTA, CDR2 FQGNSA. The germline V and J ends were trimmed by 5 bases and 5 bases, with 14 bases remaining between them. DNA of the CDR3: TGTGCCAGCAGCCCTCGGGACTCTCGAGATACGCAGTATTTT. Translated, it gives CASSPRDSRDTQYF.

The rearrangement uses TRBV30 and TRBJ1-1, with TRBD1 as a possible D gene (6 bases). V was trimmed by 8 bases and J by 6 bases, leaving 13 bases between them. The germline V gene encodes CDR1 GTSNPN and CDR2 SVGIG (reference sequence). The CDR3 extends over 11 amino acids. DNA of the CDR3: TGTGCCCTAGGCAGGGGAGCTGAAGCTTTCTTT. Translating gives CALGRGAEAFF.

The rearrangement joins TRBV19 to TRBJ2-3, with 7 positions matching TRBD2. There are 16 residues in the CDR3. In germline, CDR1 is LNHDA, CDR2 SQIVND (reference sequence). With V trimmed by 3 bases and J by 2 bases, 8 bases remained unmatched. The CDR3 loop reads CASSIGLEYITDTQYF. Here the CDR3 DNA reads TGTGCCAGTAGTATCGGACTAGAATATATCACAGATACGCAGTATTTT.

The V call is TRBV19, the J call TRBJ2-7; the match to TRBD1 covers 9 bases. CDR1 and CDR2 (germline): LNHDA, SQIVND (reference sequence). Unmatched junction bases numbered 7, after V lost 5 bases and J lost 5 bases. CDR3 length equals 14 residues. In DNA, the CDR3 is TGTGCCAGTAGTTTAGGGACAGGGTACCACGAGCAGTACTTC. Translating it yields CASSLGTGYHEQYF.

The chain uses TRBV6-1 and TRBJ2-3, with D possibly matching TRBD2 (6 bases). The CDR3 has 15 amino acids. V lost 2 bases to trimming and J lost 3 bases, with 12 bases between them. Germline V CDR1 and CDR2: MNHNS, SASEGT. The DNA of the CDR3 is TGTGCCAGCAGTGAACGGGCGGGACGGACAGATACGCAGTATTTT. This codes for CASSERAGRTDTQYF.

The V call is TRBV7-2, the J call TRBJ1-1; perhaps TRBD1 as D (6 bases). CDR1 and CDR2 (germline): SGHTA, FQGNSA. This CDR3 is 14 amino acids long. The V end lost 2 bases, the J end lost 5 bases, and 12 bases lay between the germline ends. CDR3 sequence: CASSLKQGGTEAFF. CDR3 sequence (DNA): TGTGCCAGCAGCTTAAAACAGGGTGGAACTGAAGCTTTCTTT.

The rearrangement uses TRBV28 and TRBJ1-2; 7 positions agree with TRBD1. The germline V gene encodes CDR1 MDHEN and CDR2 SYDVKM. This CDR3 has 14 residues. V lost 6 bases to trimming and J lost 6 bases; unmatched junction nucleotides: 10. The CDR3 loop is CASRTLTQGDGYTF. CDR3 in DNA: TGTGCCAGCAGGACCCTCACCCAGGGGGATGGCTACACCTTC.

This clone was seen more than once but under ten times. The J gene is TRBJ1-5, the V gene TRBV5-5; D is unresolved. V was shortened by 0 bases and J by 11 bases, with 15 bases between the two germline ends. The CDR3 sequence is 14 residues long. The V gene's germline CDR1 is SGHKS and CDR2 YYEKEE (reference sequence). The CDR3 loop is CASSLALQEAAQHF. Written as DNA, the CDR3 is TGTGCCAGCAGCTTGGCGCTCCAGGAGGCGGCCCAGCATTTT.

CDR3 sequence (DNA): TGTGCCAGCAGCTTAGACGGTAGCGGGAGCTCCTACGAGCAGTACTTC. Translation gives CASSLDGSGSSYEQYF. The chain recombines TRBV7-8 with TRBJ2-7, with TRBD2 matching 9 bases. V was clipped by 1 base and J by 0 bases; unmatched bases: 4. Germline V gives CDR1 SGHVS, CDR2 FQNEAQ. The CDR3 length is 16 residues.

The chain couples TRBV5-4 to TRBJ1-1; D might be TRBD1 (6 bases). Germline lookup yields CDR1 SGHNT and CDR2 YYREEE (reference sequence). Trimming removed 3 bases from V and 4 bases from J, with 13 bases in between. This CDR3 is built from 14 residues. CDR3 protein: CASSSTLGGTEAFF. The CDR3 DNA is TGTGCCAGCAGCTCGACTCTAGGGGGCACTGAAGCTTTCTTT.

The V gene is TRBV28, the J gene TRBJ1-4, with D uncertain. The V and J ends lost 3 bases and 5 bases respectively, with 13 bases between them. Germline values: CDR1 MDHEN, CDR2 SYDVKM. This CDR3 has 15 amino acids. For the CDR3, the DNA is TGTGCCAGCAGTTTGGAAGGATATAGCAATGAAAAACTGTTTTTT. Amino acids: CASSLEGYSNEKLFF. The full variable domain, rest sourced from reference TRBV28 and TRBJ1-4, is DVKVTQSSRYLVKRTGEKVFLECVQDMDHENMFWYRQDPGLGLRLIYFSYDVKMKEKGDIPEGYSVSREKKERFSLILESASTNQTSMYLCASSLEGYSNEKLFFGSGTQLSVL.

The rearrangement links TRBV27 to TRBJ1-5; TRBD1 matches at 8 bases. The CDR3 contains 14 residues. J gave up 6 bases and V 3 bases, and 4 bases lay outside the gene matches. Germline V lookup: CDR1 MNHEY, CDR2 SMNVEV (reference sequence). In DNA form, the CDR3 reads TGTGCCAGCAGTTTCAGGGGGCTAAGTCAGCCCCAGCATTTT. This translates into CASSFRGLSQPQHF.

The V and J genes are TRBV30 and TRBJ1-2; D is undetermined. CDR3 length: 11 residues. The V end lost 3 bases, the J end lost 6 bases, and 8 bases lay between the germline ends. CDR1 is GTSNPN and CDR2 is SVGIG in the germline V gene (reference sequence). The CDR3 is CAWRDGDGYTF. The CDR3 nucleotides are TGTGCCTGGAGGGACGGGGATGGCTACACCTTC.

This chain joins TRBV5-8 and TRBJ1-5; 10 bases agree with TRBD1. The CDR3 consists of 18 residues. V lost 5 bases and J lost 2; bases outside the gene matches: 13. Germline V gives CDR1 SGHTS, CDR2 YDEGEE. The CDR3 nucleotides are TGTGCCAGCAGGCCCGCCGGGACAGGGGTTTTGGGCAATCAGCCCCAGCATTTT. This codes for CASRPAGTGVLGNQPQHF.

This clone was detected only once. The J gene is TRBJ1-2, the V gene TRBV9, with D tentatively TRBD1 (5 bases). The germline V and J ends were trimmed by 3 bases and 3 bases, with 15 bases remaining between them. The CDR3 runs 15 residues. CDR1 is SGDLS and CDR2 is YYNGEE in the germline V gene. CDR3 DNA sequence: TGTGCCAGCAGCGCCAGTGGAAGGGGTGACTATGGCTACACCTTC. Protein product: CASSASGRGDYGYTF.

The V gene is TRBV9, the J gene TRBJ1-6; D possibly corresponds to TRBD1 (5 bases). Trimming shortened V by 4 bases and J by 7 bases, and 18 bases separated the two germline ends. The CDR3 contains 16 residues. From germline, CDR1 is SGDLS and CDR2 YYNGEE. In DNA form, the CDR3 reads TGTGCCAGCAGCCAGGGAGGGGTGGGTCGGAATTCACCCCTCCACTTT. This gives the protein CASSQGGVGRNSPLHF.

About this clone: The CDR3 does not close with the conserved phenylalanine or tryptophan, likely indicating a read error. The limits of the CDR3 on the DNA are not certain, so only TCRdb's listed CDR3 is given. J is TRBJ2-7 and V is TRBV5-1; the table's D gene call, TRBD2, was not cross checked with the DNA. Per the germline V gene, CDR1 is SGHRS and CDR2 is YFSETQ. The CDR3 spans 12 residues, counting both ends. The CDR3 spells CASSFPSEFPFL.

For the CDR3, the DNA is TGCGCCAGCAGGAACCCGGGACACCTTCTTTTGGGTAATGAAAAACTGTTTTTT. Translating gives CASRNPGHLLLGNEKLFF. This rearrangement joins TRBV4-1 to TRBJ1-4, with a tentative D call TRBD1 (6 bases). Germline V gene sequence: CDR1 MGHRA, CDR2 YSYEKL. The CDR3 is made up of 18 amino acids. Trimming shortened V by 6 bases and J by 4 bases, and 24 bases separated the two germline ends.

The sample holds a few counts of this clone. V is TRBV2 and J is TRBJ1-3, with a possible D match to TRBD1 (5 bases). The V gene's germline CDR1 is SNHLY and CDR2 FYNNEI. The CDR3 extends over 14 amino acids. The V end was cut by 6 bases, the J end by 0 bases, with 9 bases between. The CDR3 sequence is CASRRGDSGNTIYF. DNA for the CDR3: TGTGCCAGCAGACGGGGGGACTCTGGAAACACCATATATTTT.

Comment on this clone: The sample carries other DNA sequences with the same CDR3. This chain joins TRBV15 and TRBJ2-3; unclear D gene. CDR3 size: 13 residues. Between the trimmed V and J ends, which lost 1 base and 1 base, there was a span of 3 bases. The germline V gene encodes CDR1 LNHNV and CDR2 YYDKDF (reference sequence). CDR3 in DNA: TGTGCCACCAGCAGAGGCGGCACAGATACGCAGTATTTT. Translating gives CATSRGGTDTQYF.

This clone appeared once. CDR3 bases: TGTGCCAGTAGTATGGGGGGACAGGGAATAAGTCAGCCCCAGCATTTT. Protein: CASSMGGQGISQPQHF. The rearrangement uses TRBV19 and TRBJ1-5; TRBD1 agrees at 9 bases. This CDR3 has 16 amino acids. Germline V gene data show CDR1 as LNHDA and CDR2 as SQIVND (reference sequence). Trimming at V came to 3 bases and at J to 6 bases, leaving 9 bases not matched to a gene.

CDR3 residues: CASTQSRGYEQYF. The CDR3 DNA reads as TGTGCCAGCACCCAAAGCAGGGGCTACGAGCAGTACTTC. The gene calls are TRBV6-1 and TRBJ2-7; TRBD1 might be the D (6 bases). The CDR3 consists of 13 residues. Germline V lookup: CDR1 MNHNS, CDR2 SASEGT. The V end lost 7 bases, the J end lost 3 bases, and 13 bases lay between the germline ends.

V and J are TRBV9 and TRBJ2-1, with D unclear. This CDR3 contains 15 residues. Per germline, CDR1 SGDLS and CDR2 YYNGEE. Trimming stripped 0 bases from V and 0 bases from J, with 7 bases between. CDR3 in DNA: TGTGCCAGCAGCGTAGAAAGTAGCTCCTACAATGAGCAGTTCTTC. It is translated as CASSVESSSYNEQFF.

This chain connects TRBV6-6 to TRBJ1-5, with 7 bases identical to TRBD1. With V trimmed by 2 bases and J by 2 bases, 6 bases remained unmatched. This CDR3 is built from 16 residues. The V gene's germline CDR1 is MNHNY and CDR2 SVGAGI (reference sequence). The CDR3, as DNA: TGTGCCAGCAGTTACGGGCCCGGACAGGGCAATCAGCCCCAGCATTTT. This codes for CASSYGPGQGNQPQHF.